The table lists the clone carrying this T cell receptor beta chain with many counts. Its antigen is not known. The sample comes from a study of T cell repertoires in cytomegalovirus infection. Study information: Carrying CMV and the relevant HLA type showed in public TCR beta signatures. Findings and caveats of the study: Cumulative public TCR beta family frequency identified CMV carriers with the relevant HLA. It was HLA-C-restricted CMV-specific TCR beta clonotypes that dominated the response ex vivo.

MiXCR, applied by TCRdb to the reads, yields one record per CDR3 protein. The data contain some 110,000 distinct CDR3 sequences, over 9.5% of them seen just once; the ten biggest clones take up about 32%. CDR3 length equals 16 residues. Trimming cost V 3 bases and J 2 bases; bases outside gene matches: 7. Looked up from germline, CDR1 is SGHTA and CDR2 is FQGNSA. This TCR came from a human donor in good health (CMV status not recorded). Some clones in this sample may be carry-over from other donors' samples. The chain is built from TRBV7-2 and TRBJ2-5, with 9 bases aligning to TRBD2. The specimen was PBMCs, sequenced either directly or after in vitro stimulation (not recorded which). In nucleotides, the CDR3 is TGTGCCAGCAGCTTGAGACGGACTAGCGCGCAAGAGACCCAGTACTTC. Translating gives CASSLRRTSAQETQYF. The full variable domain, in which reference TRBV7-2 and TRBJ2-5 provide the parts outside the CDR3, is GAGVSQSPSNKVTEKGKDVELRCDPISGHTALYWYRQSLGQGLEFLIYFQGNSAPDKSGLPSDRFSAERTGGSVSTLTIQRTQQEDSAVYLCASSLRRTSAQETQYFGPGTRLLVL.